The 24 T cell receptor beta chains below all came from one sample that was sequenced in a study of blood T cell repertoires in COVID-19. The repertoire was sequenced with immunoSEQ multiplex PCR; TCRdb's copy has only in-frame clones and lacks some. There are about 50,000 clones in the sample; 88% occur only once, and approximately 11% lies in the top ten. The sequenced sample consisted of peripheral blood. These receptors were collected from a human donor with active COVID-19. The donor label of this sample is uncertain.

In its sample, this clone was seen once. This sequence joins TRBV5-4 and TRBJ2-5; 9 bases agree with TRBD2. The germline V gene has CDR1 SGHNT and CDR2 YYREEE (reference sequence). The CDR3 length is 13 residues. V lost 4 bases, J lost 3 bases, and 1 base stayed unmatched. The chain's CDR3 is CASSRLAEETQYF. CDR3 DNA: TGTGCCAGCAGCCGACTAGCGGAAGAGACCCAGTACTTC.

This chain connects TRBV10-3 to TRBJ1-4; D gene unclear. The V and J ends lost 0 bases and 5 bases respectively, with 10 bases between them. Germline lookup yields CDR1 ENHRY and CDR2 SYGVKD. The CDR3 consists of 15 residues. CDR3: CAISESRQPNEKLFF. The CDR3 DNA reads as TGTGCCATCAGTGAGTCGAGGCAGCCGAATGAAAAACTGTTTTTT.

By proportion, this clone is medium-sized. The chain employs TRBV11-2 and TRBJ2-7, with TRBD1 matching 7 bases. This CDR3 spans 15 amino acids. CDR1 is SGHAT and CDR2 is FQNNGV in the germline V gene. The J segment lost 4 bases and the V segment lost 4 bases, leaving 10 bases of the junction unmatched. For the CDR3, the DNA is TGTGCCAGCAGCTCAGCCGGGACAGCCCTATACGAGCAGTACTTC. Translated, it gives CASSSAGTALYEQYF.

The V call is TRBV7-9, the J call TRBJ1-4; TRBD1 agrees at 8 bases. This CDR3 is built from 15 residues. V dropped 5 bases and J dropped 5; count of bases not matched to a gene: 7. Germline CDR1 reads SEHNR; CDR2 reads FQNEAQ (reference sequence). CDR3 in amino acids: CASSPSRTGNEKLFF. DNA for the CDR3: TGTGCCAGCAGCCCCTCCCGGACAGGGAATGAAAAACTGTTTTTT.

There are a few counts of this clone. The chain couples TRBV27 to TRBJ2-7; 7 nucleotides line up with TRBD2. J gave up 5 bases and V 2 bases, and 6 bases lay outside the gene matches. Germline-derived CDR1 and CDR2 are MNHEY and SMNVEV (reference sequence). The CDR3 contains 14 residues. In nucleotides, the CDR3 is TGTGCCAGCAGTTTAGGGGGGGAGAATAACGAGCAGTACTTC. It encodes CASSLGGENNEQYF.

V usage is TRBV4-2 and J usage is TRBJ2-5, with 7 bases identical to TRBD2. V trimming: 0 bases; J trimming: 2 bases; junction bases outside the gene matches: 9. CDR3 length equals 17 residues. Germline lookup yields CDR1 LGHNA and CDR2 YNFKEQ. The CDR3 sequence is CASSQDLAGVRQETQYF. The CDR3 coding sequence is TGTGCCAGCAGCCAAGATCTCGCGGGAGTACGTCAAGAGACCCAGTACTTC.

The chain employs TRBV27 and TRBJ2-7; 10 bases are shared with TRBD2. Germline CDR1 reads MNHEY; CDR2 reads SMNVEV (reference sequence). The CDR3 spans 17 residues. V lost 7 bases and J lost 6; bases outside the gene matches: 18. The CDR3, as DNA: TGTGCCAGCACCATCATACGGGCAGCGGGAGGGCCGGGCGAGCAGTACTTC. It specifies CASTIIRAAGGPGEQYF.

The genes are TRBV19 and TRBJ2-1; TRBD1 matches at 7 bases. V trimming: 6 bases; J trimming: 5 bases; junction bases outside the gene matches: 4. Germline lookup yields CDR1 LNHDA and CDR2 SQIVND (reference sequence). The CDR3 has 13 amino acids. The CDR3 region has the DNA TGTGCCAGTAGCATGGACAGGCACAATGAGCAGTTCTTC. Residues: CASSMDRHNEQFF. The full variable domain, rest sourced from reference TRBV19 and TRBJ2-1, is DGGITQSPKYLFRKEGQNVTLSCEQNLNHDAMYWYRQDPGQGLRLIYYSQIVNDFQKGDIAEGYSVSREKKESFPLTVTSAQKNPTAFYLCASSMDRHNEQFFGPGTRLTVL.

The chain carries TRBV18 and TRBJ2-7, with TRBD1 as a possible D gene (7 bases). Trimming stripped 3 bases from V and 5 bases from J, with 14 bases between. Germline V gene lookup returns CDR1 KGHSH and CDR2 LQKENI. The CDR3 consists of 14 residues. The CDR3 DNA sequence: TGTGCCAGCTCACCTGGGCAGGGGGGCCACGAGCAGTACTTC. Encoded protein: CASSPGQGGHEQYF. Supplemented by reference TRBV18 and TRBJ2-7, the full variable domain reads NAGVMQNPRHLVRRRGQEARLRCSPMKGHSHVYWYRQLPEEGLKFMVYLQKENIIDESGMPKERFSAEFPKEGPSILRIQQVVRGDSAAYFCASSPGQGGHEQYFGPGTRLTVT.

The V and J genes are TRBV5-6 and TRBJ1-1; 9 bases fit TRBD1. Germline CDR1 and CDR2: SGHDT and YYEEEE. Trimming removed 4 bases from V and 10 bases from J; junction bases left unmatched: 11. The CDR3 is 14 amino acids. In DNA, the CDR3 is TGTGCCAGCAGCATTACCGGGACAGGGAGGACAGCTTTCTTT. As protein: CASSITGTGRTAFF.

Here the CDR3 reads CASSEVAGGSDTQYF. CDR3 bases: TGTGCCAGCAGTGAAGTGGCGGGAGGATCCGATACGCAGTATTTT. The chain has TRBV6-1 and TRBJ2-3; 8 positions match TRBD2. V lost 1 base to trimming and J lost 6 bases; unmatched junction nucleotides: 6. The CDR3 loop spans 15 amino acids. Germline loops: CDR1 MNHNS, CDR2 SASEGT.

This chain links TRBV4-1 with TRBJ2-5, with no clear D. Trimming took 1 base from V and 0 from J, leaving 9 bases between them. The V gene's germline CDR1 is MGHRA and CDR2 YSYEKL. CDR3 length: 15 amino acids. The CDR3 spells CASSQAESNQETQYF. The CDR3 bases are TGCGCCAGCAGCCAAGCTGAGTCTAACCAAGAGACCCAGTACTTC.

The chain couples TRBV28 to TRBJ2-1, with D maybe TRBD1 (5 bases). The CDR3 length is 15 residues. Germline V CDR1 and CDR2: MDHEN, SYDVKM. V lost 0 bases, J lost 10 bases, and 16 bases lay in between. For the CDR3, the DNA is TGTGCCAGCAGTTTATGGTCAGGGCAGGTAAGAGAGCAGTTCTTC. Amino acid sequence: CASSLWSGQVREQFF.

This rearrangement joins TRBV7-3 to TRBJ2-1; 12 positions agree with TRBD2. V lost 4 bases, J lost 6 bases, and 4 bases stayed unmatched. The CDR3 is 15 amino acids. Per the germline V gene, CDR1 is SGHTA and CDR2 is FQGTGA. Written as DNA, the CDR3 is TGTGCCAGCAGCTCGGGACTAGCGGGTTCCAATGAGCAGTTCTTC. Translation gives CASSSGLAGSNEQFF.

This clone showed up just once. The chain is built from TRBV24-1 and TRBJ2-1; tentative D call: TRBD2 (5 bases). Trimming removed 3 bases at V and 0 bases at J, with 5 bases between. Germline V gene lookup returns CDR1 KGHDR and CDR2 SFDVKD. The CDR3 is made up of 14 amino acids. The CDR3 DNA is TGTGCCACCAGTGATACTAGCTCCTACAATGAGCAGTTCTTC. This gives the protein CATSDTSSYNEQFF.

Only one count was recorded for this clone. CDR3 DNA: TGTGCCAGCAGGCCGGGACTAGCAGGCGAGCAGTACTTC. This gives the protein CASRPGLAGEQYF. V gene TRBV12-3 or TRBV12-4 combines with J gene TRBJ2-7; TRBD2 matches 9 bases. After removal of 6 bases from V and 6 bases from J, the junction contained 6 bases not matched to a gene. The CDR3 sequence is 13 residues long.

This clone was recorded once. This rearrangement joins TRBV27 to TRBJ2-1, with 8 bases aligning to TRBD2. This CDR3 spans 15 amino acids. V lost 4 bases, J lost 0 bases, and 2 bases stayed unmatched. CDR1 and CDR2 from the germline V gene are MNHEY and SMNVEV (reference sequence). CDR3 sequence reads: CASSSGLASYNEQFF. DNA for the CDR3: TGTGCCAGCAGTTCCGGACTAGCCTCCTACAATGAGCAGTTCTTC.

For the CDR3, the DNA is TGTGCCAGCACCCAAGACAGGCAAGCTAACTATGGCTACACCTTC. Its translation is CASTQDRQANYGYTF. The rearrangement joins TRBV28 to TRBJ1-2, with a possible D match to TRBD1 (6 bases). The germline V gene has CDR1 MDHEN and CDR2 SYDVKM. The CDR3 length is 15 residues. Trimming took 7 bases from V and 0 from J, leaving 15 bases between them.

The J gene is TRBJ2-2, the V gene TRBV7-3, with D hard to call. Germline V CDR1 and CDR2: SGHTA, FQGTGA. This CDR3 region has 13 residues. V lost 2 bases to trimming and J lost 6 bases, with 7 bases between them. CDR3 protein: CASSLFHSGELFF. Written as DNA, the CDR3 is TGTGCCAGCAGCTTATTTCATTCCGGGGAGCTGTTTTTT.

The chain links TRBV7-9 to TRBJ1-2, with no clear D. V lost 6 bases and J lost 1, with 18 bases in between. The CDR3 sequence is 16 residues long. Germline values: CDR1 SEHNR, CDR2 FQNEAQ (reference sequence). The CDR3 region is CASSLRAGGNNYGYTF. In DNA, the CDR3 is TGTGCCAGCAGTCTTAGAGCGGGCGGAAATAACTATGGCTACACCTTC. Full variable domain (remainder filled in from reference TRBV7-9 and TRBJ1-2): DTGVSQNPRHKITKRGQNVTFRCDPISEHNRLYWYRQTLGQGPEFLTYFQNEAQLEKSRLLSDRFSAERPKGSFSTLEIQRTEQGDSAMYLCASSLRAGGNNYGYTFGSGTRLTVV.

J is TRBJ2-5 and V is TRBV3-1 (or the pseudogene TRBV3-2), with a tentative D call TRBD1 (6 bases). Trimming stripped 4 bases from V and 2 bases from J, with 11 bases between. Per germline, CDR1 LGHDT and CDR2 YNNKEL (reference sequence). The CDR3 totals 14 residues. The chain's CDR3 is CASSPQGHQETQYF. The DNA of the CDR3 is TGTGCCAGCAGCCCACAGGGTCATCAAGAGACCCAGTACTTC.

In its sample, this clone was seen once. The chain links TRBV6-1 to TRBJ1-2; D perhaps matches TRBD1 (5 bases). V lost 1 base, J lost 8 bases, and 17 bases lay in between. This CDR3 is 15 amino acids long. Germline V gene data show CDR1 as MNHNS and CDR2 as SASEGT. This CDR3 is CASSEVGQGGRGYTF. CDR3 in DNA: TGTGCCAGCAGTGAAGTGGGGCAGGGCGGTCGCGGCTACACCTTC.

The chain is built from TRBV7-9 and TRBJ1-2; perhaps TRBD1 as D (6 bases). The CDR3 consists of 17 residues. Germline loops: CDR1 SEHNR, CDR2 FQNEAQ (reference sequence). The V and J ends lost 5 bases and 0 bases respectively, with 19 bases between them. The CDR3, as DNA: TGTGCCAGCAGCCGGCGGACAGCCGTCCTCGCTAACTATGGCTACACCTTC. Amino acids: CASSRRTAVLANYGYTF.

V gene TRBV18 combines with J gene TRBJ2-3; possibly TRBD1 for D (6 bases). The CDR3 runs 13 residues. Germline V CDR1 and CDR2: KGHSH, LQKENI. Trimming removed 6 bases at V and 2 bases at J, with 9 bases between. The CDR3 nucleotides read TGTGCCAGCTCTTACAGGGTCACAGATACGCAGTATTTT. Its protein is CASSYRVTDTQYF.